This T cell receptor (beta chain) appears in the sequencing data of a study of neurological immune-mediated disorders. Study-level findings and limits: Expansion of TCR clones was greatest in HTLV-1-associated myelopathy and smallest in multiple sclerosis, where it fell below that of healthy controls.

The germline gives CDR1 WNHNN, CDR2 SYGVQD (reference sequence). This CDR3 is 15 amino acids long. Synthesis of cDNA was carried out by template-switch 5'RACE. The reaction used 10-nucleotide random UMIs. TCRdb reanalysed the 5' RACE reads using MiXCR and keeps one entry per CDR3 protein. The sample holds about 44,000 distinct CDR3 sequences, approximately 21% seen once. Specified time point: technical triplicate 3. A remark on this clonotype: Antigen: not known. At one end the junction does not follow the germline gene, possibly because of a read error.

This chain connects TRBV10-1 to TRBJ1-1; no definite D call. The receptor's source is a man between 60 and 70 years old with HTLV-1-associated myelopathy (HAM/TSP). Input material: PBMCs. This CDR3 is CASSDAGVHGTESFF. The CDR3 nucleotides read TGCGCCAGCAGTGATGCCGGGGTGCATGGCACTGAATCTTTCTTT.